Below are 13 T cell receptor beta chains sequenced from a single sample in a study of regulatory T cells in long-lasting Graves disease. To make TCR beta libraries, researchers used iRepertoire HTBI primers and Arm-PCR of CDR3 regions. TCRdb passed the multiplex PCR reads through MiXCR, listing each CDR3 protein once. This sample has roughly 360,000 distinct CDR3 sequences; around 11% occur once, and the top ten carry approximately 17%. Time point denoted: newly diagnosed GD, antithyroid drugs for less than 3 months. The authors made the TCR library using RNA they extracted from PBMCs. This sample was also put to use in a study of T cells in Graves' hyperthyroidism and ophthalmopathy.

The input for sequencing was peripheral blood mononuclear cells (PBMCs), taken at new diagnosis, from a patient treated with antithyroid drugs. These receptors originate from a woman under 30 with Graves disease.

Turning to this clonotype: With a much larger clone just one base away, this may be a read error. This chain links TRBV2 with TRBJ2-1; maybe TRBD2 (5 bases). The CDR3 runs 11 residues. Germline CDR1 SNHLY, CDR2 FYNNEI. The CDR3 bases are TGTGTCAGCAAAGACGGGGATGAGCAGTTCTTC. Residues: CVSKDGDEQFF.

This clonotype appeared a few times. The CDR3 nucleotides are TGTGCCAGCAGTCTTACCCCCGGGACAGGGGGGAAAAAGACTGAAGCTTTCTTT. Translating it yields CASSLTPGTGGKKTEAFF. The gene calls are TRBV12-3 or TRBV12-4 and TRBJ1-1, with 11 bases lining up with TRBD1. The CDR3 is made up of 18 amino acids. V gave up 5 bases and J gave up 5 bases; unmatched junction bases: 16.

This clonotype was seen at least ten times. This chain joins TRBV11-3 and TRBJ2-1, with 8 bases matching TRBD2. J was trimmed by 1 base and V by 5 bases; bases with no gene match: 1. This CDR3 comprises 14 residues. Looked up from germline, CDR1 is SGHNT and CDR2 is YENEEA. CDR3 sequence reads: CASSGTRSYNEQFF. CDR3 coding DNA: TGTGCCAGCAGCGGGACTAGGTCCTACAATGAGCAGTTCTTC.

In its sample, this clonotype was seen once. The genes are TRBV7-9 and TRBJ2-1; TRBD2 matches at 8 bases. The ends lost 5 bases at V and 3 bases at J; junction bases unmatched: 3. The V gene's germline CDR1 is SEHNR and CDR2 FQNEAQ (reference sequence). This CDR3 has 14 residues. CDR3 sequence (DNA): TGTGCCAGCAGCCCGCTAGCGGGCTACAATGAGCAGTTCTTC. It specifies CASSPLAGYNEQFF. The variable domain in full, with the rest retrieved from reference TRBV7-9 and TRBJ2-1, is DTGVSQNPRHKITKRGQNVTFRCDPISEHNRLYWYRQTLGQGPEFLTYFQNEAQLEKSRLLSDRFSAERPKGSFSTLEIQRTEQGDSAMYLCASSPLAGYNEQFFGPGTRLTVL.

This clonotype was seen ten or more times. CDR3 amino acids: CASSLLQGSEAFF. CDR3 in DNA: TGTGCCAGCAGCTTACTACAGGGCAGTGAAGCTTTCTTT. The rearrangement joins TRBV9 to TRBJ1-1; D possibly corresponds to TRBD1 (6 bases). This CDR3 has 13 residues. Germline CDR1 SGDLS, CDR2 YYNGEE. Trimming left V 4 bases short and J 7 bases short, with 14 bases between.

The sample holds many counts of this clonotype. V is TRBV15 and J is TRBJ2-3, with 7 bases matching TRBD1. The ends lost 3 bases at V and 0 bases at J; junction bases unmatched: 6. Looked up from germline, CDR1 is LNHNV and CDR2 is YYDKDF (reference sequence). This CDR3 has 16 residues. CDR3 in amino acids: CATSSRTGGSTDTQYF. For the CDR3, the DNA is TGTGCCACCAGCAGCCGGACAGGCGGCAGCACAGATACGCAGTATTTT.

A few counts support this clonotype. V usage is TRBV12-5 and J usage is TRBJ2-3; 10 bases fit TRBD1. The J call may be mistaken, given a closer DNA end match to TRBJ2-5. From germline, CDR1 is LGHNT and CDR2 FRNRAP. CDR3 length equals 15 residues. The CDR3 DNA sequence: TGTGCTAGTGGCCGGGACAGGGGCCAAGGAGAGACCCAGTACTTC. Translation gives CASGRDRGQGETQYF.

This clonotype was recorded many times. The V and J genes are TRBV14 and TRBJ2-1; D remains unclear. Trimming shortened V by 3 bases and J by 0 bases, and 12 bases separated the two germline ends. CDR3 length: 16 amino acids. Germline loops: CDR1 SGHDN, CDR2 FVKESK. The CDR3 DNA reads TGTGCCAGCAGCCACCAACGGGTATACTCCTACAATGAGCAGTTCTTC. Its translation is CASSHQRVYSYNEQFF. Filled out from reference TRBV14 and TRBJ2-1, the complete variable domain reads EAGVTQFPSHSVIEKGQTVTLRCDPISGHDNLYWYRRVMGKEIKFLLHFVKESKQDESGMPNNRFLAERTGGTYSTLKVQPAELEDSGVYFCASSHQRVYSYNEQFFGPGTRLTVL.

In this sample, this clonotype turned up many times. V and J are TRBV7-8 and TRBJ2-1, with D unclear. CDR1 is SGHVS and CDR2 is FQNEAQ in the germline V gene. The CDR3 consists of 18 residues. V dropped 3 bases and J dropped 0 bases, with 18 bases sitting between them. The CDR3 DNA sequence: TGTGCCAGCAGCTTTTGGGCGTTGAGCATGAACTCCTACAATGAGCAGTTCTTC. Protein product: CASSFWALSMNSYNEQFF.

The table lists this clonotype with many counts. The chain's CDR3 is CASSQLWANPTYEQFF. The CDR3 coding sequence is TGTGCCAGCAGTCAACTCTGGGCCAACCCTACGTATGAGCAGTTCTTC. The gene calls are TRBV6-1 and TRBJ2-1; D unresolved. V was clipped by 5 bases and J by 8 bases, with 22 bases between them. The CDR3 contains 16 residues. CDR1 and CDR2 from the germline V gene are MNHNS and SASEGT.

Ten or more counts support this clonotype. This sequence joins TRBV28 and TRBJ1-2; no clear D gene. This CDR3 is built from 13 residues. Trimming stripped 7 bases from V and 8 bases from J, with 17 bases between. From germline, CDR1 is MDHEN and CDR2 SYDVKM. The CDR3 is CASTLLGGLGYTF. The CDR3, as DNA: TGTGCCAGCACCCTACTCGGAGGGTTGGGCTACACCTTC.

This clonotype has ten or more counts. This chain links TRBV29-1 with TRBJ2-1; 9 bases match TRBD1. This CDR3 is built from 15 residues. Losses at the gene ends were 0 bases for V and 5 bases for J; bases not matched to a gene: 5. Germline CDR1 is SQVTM and CDR2 is ANQGSEA. This chain's CDR3 is CSVEEGQGSNNEQFF. The CDR3 coding sequence is TGCAGCGTTGAAGAGGGACAGGGCTCTAACAATGAGCAGTTCTTC.

This clonotype was observed many times. The chain has TRBV7-9 and TRBJ2-5, with D unresolved. Germline CDR1 is SEHNR and CDR2 is FQNEAQ (reference sequence). Trimming shortened V by 3 bases and J by 11 bases, and 13 bases separated the two germline ends. The CDR3 covers 12 residues. In DNA form, the CDR3 reads TGTGCCAGCAGCTTCCGCCCAGGTTCTCAGTACTTC. This gives the protein CASSFRPGSQYF.